Listed below are T cell receptor beta chains from one sample, sequenced in a study of CD8+ T cells in alopecia areata. Method: immunoSEQ multiplex PCR; TCRdb's copy keeps in-frame clones and lacks some. The table records 120,000 to 150,000 clones, around 87% of them present only once. The sequenced sample was CD8+ T cells sorted from blood, obtained at week 0. These receptors were collected from a human donor with alopecia areata. The CDR3 runs from the conserved cysteine through the conserved F or W. D genes are given only for firm matches. Part of the rows lack a size; the others show once, few, many or a class for expanded clones.

CDR3 DNA,CDR3 protein,D gene,V gene,J gene,CDR3 length,clone size
TGTGCCAGCAGTGAGGGAGGAGAGCAGTTCTTC,CASSEGGEQFF,NA,TRBV6-1,TRBJ2-1,11,NA
TGTGCCAGCAGGGAAGGTCTAGTCTACGAGCAGTACTTC,CASREGLVYEQYF,NA,TRBV6-6,TRBJ2-7,13,NA
TGCGCCAGCAGCCAAGATAGAAGTGAAGCTTTCTTT,CASSQDRSEAFF,NA,TRBV4-1,TRBJ1-1,12,NA
TGTGCCAGCAGCCGAACCGGGGGCACAGATACGCAGTATTTT,CASSRTGGTDTQYF,NA,TRBV7-9,TRBJ2-3,14,NA
TGCAGCGTTGAAGAGGCGGGCGGAACCGGGGAGCTGTTTTTT,CSVEEAGGTGELFF,NA,TRBV29-1,TRBJ2-2,14,NA
TGTGCCAGCAGCTTAGATTACCGGACTAGCGGCTACACAGATACGCAGTATTTT,CASSLDYRTSGYTDTQYF,TRBD2,TRBV11-2,TRBJ2-3,18,once
TGCAGCGTTGGGACATTAACCTACGAGCAGTACTTC,CSVGTLTYEQYF,NA,TRBV29-1,TRBJ2-7,12,NA
TGCGCCAGCAGCCAAGCAACTAGCGGGAGCTACGAGCAGTACTTC,CASSQATSGSYEQYF,TRBD2,TRBV4-1,TRBJ2-7,15,NA
TGTGCCAGCAGCTCGGAGGTATTGGATACGCAGTATTTT,CASSSEVLDTQYF,NA,TRBV5-4,TRBJ2-3,13,once
TGTGCCAGCAGAATCAGGGGGGGCACTGAAGCTTTCTTT,CASRIRGGTEAFF,TRBD1,TRBV6-5,TRBJ1-1,13,NA
TGTGCCAGCAGCTTTGGGACAGGGGGAACAGATACGCAGTATTTT,CASSFGTGGTDTQYF,TRBD1,TRBV7-3,TRBJ2-3,15,NA
TGCGCCAGCAGCTTGAGACAATTATCGGACATTCAGTACTTC,CASSLRQLSDIQYF,NA,TRBV5-1,TRBJ2-4,14,NA
TGCAGCGTTCTAGGGGGCCAAGAGACCCAGTACTTC,CSVLGGQETQYF,NA,TRBV29-1,TRBJ2-5,12,NA
TGTGCCATGCAGGACAAAAATTTTGCGGGGGAGCTGTTTTTT,CAMQDKNFAGELFF,NA,TRBV10-3,TRBJ2-2,14,NA
TGCAGCGTTGAAGGGCAGGGGAGAACGAACACTGAAGCTTTCTTT,CSVEGQGRTNTEAFF,NA,TRBV29-1,TRBJ1-1,15,NA
TGTGCCAGCAGCGGAGTTGGCTACACCTTC,CASSGVGYTF,NA,TRBV9,TRBJ1-2,10,few
TGTGCCAGCAGCGTAGCAGGCACAGATACGCAGTATTTT,CASSVAGTDTQYF,NA,TRBV9,TRBJ2-3,13,NA
TGTGCCACCAGCAGGCCCGGCCTACTAGCGGGAGAAGAGACCCAGTACTTC,CATSRPGLLAGEETQYF,TRBD2,TRBV15,TRBJ2-5,17,NA
TGTGCCAGCAGTACAGATTTTAGCAATCAGCCCCAGCATTTT,CASSTDFSNQPQHF,NA,TRBV2,TRBJ1-5,14,NA
TGTGCCACCAGCAGAGTCTATGAGAGGGGGGCCAACAATGAGCAGTTCTTC,CATSRVYERGANNEQFF,NA,TRBV15,TRBJ2-1,17,NA
TGTGCCAGCCCCGATGGAACTATCACCGGGGAGCTGTTTTTT,CASPDGTITGELFF,NA,TRBV7-2,TRBJ2-2,14,NA
TGTGCCAGTAGTTGGGTCTGGGAGAGCTCCTACGAGCAGTACTTC,CASSWVWESSYEQYF,NA,TRBV19,TRBJ2-7,15,NA
TGTGCCAGCAGCGTAGGGGGGGCCTACACAGATACGCAGTATTTT,CASSVGGAYTDTQYF,NA,TRBV9,TRBJ2-3,15,NA
TGTGCCAGCAGCGGTCGGGGGTTCGGCGAGACCCAGTACTTC,CASSGRGFGETQYF,NA,TRBV14,TRBJ2-5,14,once
TGCGCCAGCAGTAGGTCACCTAGTTCGGCGGGAGAGGTGGAGTTCTTC,CASSRSPSSAGEVEFF,TRBD2,TRBV5-1,TRBJ2-1,16,once